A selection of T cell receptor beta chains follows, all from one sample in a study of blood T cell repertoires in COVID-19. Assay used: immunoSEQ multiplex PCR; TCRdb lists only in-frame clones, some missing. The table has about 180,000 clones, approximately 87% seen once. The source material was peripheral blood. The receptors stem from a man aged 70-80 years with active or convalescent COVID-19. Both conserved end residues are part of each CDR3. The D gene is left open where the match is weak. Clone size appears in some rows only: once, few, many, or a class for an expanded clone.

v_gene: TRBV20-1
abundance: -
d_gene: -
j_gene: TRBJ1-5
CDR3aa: CSASKASIPRDQHF
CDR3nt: TGCAGTGCTAGTAAGGCCAGCATACCCCGGGACCAGCATTTT

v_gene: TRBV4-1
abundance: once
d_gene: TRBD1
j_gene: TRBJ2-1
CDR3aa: CASSQSGQGDNEQFF
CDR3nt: TGCGCCAGCAGCCAGAGTGGACAGGGCGACAATGAGCAGTTCTTC

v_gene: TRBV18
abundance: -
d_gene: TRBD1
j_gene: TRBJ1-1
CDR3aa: CASSPGTDNTEAFF
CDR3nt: TGTGCCAGCTCACCAGGGACAGATAACACTGAAGCTTTCTTT

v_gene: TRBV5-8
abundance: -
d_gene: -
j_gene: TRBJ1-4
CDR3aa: CASSRFRGFNEKLFF
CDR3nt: TGTGCCAGCAGCCGATTTAGGGGATTTAATGAAAAACTGTTTTTT

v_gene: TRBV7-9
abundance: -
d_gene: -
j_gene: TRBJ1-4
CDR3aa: CASSGRDKSNEKLFF
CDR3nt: TGTGCCAGCAGCGGCCGGGACAAATCAAATGAAAAACTGTTTTTT

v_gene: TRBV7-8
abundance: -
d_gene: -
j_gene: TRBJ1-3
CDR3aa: CASSRDSSSGNTIYF
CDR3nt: TGTGCCAGCAGCCGAGACAGTAGCTCTGGAAACACCATATATTTT

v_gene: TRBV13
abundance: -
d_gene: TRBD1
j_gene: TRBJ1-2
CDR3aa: CASSQGTGNYGYTF
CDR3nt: TGTGCCAGCAGCCAGGGGACAGGGAACTATGGCTACACCTTC

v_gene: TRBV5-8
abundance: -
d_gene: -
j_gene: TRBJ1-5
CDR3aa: CASSLGRGNQPQHF
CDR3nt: TGTGCCAGCAGCTTGGGCAGGGGCAATCAGCCCCAGCATTTT

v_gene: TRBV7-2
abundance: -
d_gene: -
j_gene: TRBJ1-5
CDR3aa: CASSFFNQPQHF
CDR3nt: TGTGCCAGCAGCTTCTTCAATCAGCCCCAGCATTTT

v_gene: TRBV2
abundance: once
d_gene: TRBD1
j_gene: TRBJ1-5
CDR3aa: CASSMDRGGNQPQHF
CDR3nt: TGTGCCAGCAGTATGGACAGGGGAGGGAATCAGCCCCAGCATTTT

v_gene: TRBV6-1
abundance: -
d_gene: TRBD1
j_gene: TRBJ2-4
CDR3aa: CASSEGQGMAKNIQYF
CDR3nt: TGTGCCAGCAGTGAAGGACAGGGCATGGCCAAAAACATTCAGTACTTC

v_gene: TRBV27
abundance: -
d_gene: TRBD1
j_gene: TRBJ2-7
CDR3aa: CASNLLTGTGAYEQYF
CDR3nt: TGTGCCAGCAACCTCCTTACCGGGACAGGAGCCTACGAGCAGTACTTC

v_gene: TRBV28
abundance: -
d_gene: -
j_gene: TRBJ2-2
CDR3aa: CASSLNTGELFF
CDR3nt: TGTGCCAGCAGCTTGAACACCGGGGAGCTGTTTTTT

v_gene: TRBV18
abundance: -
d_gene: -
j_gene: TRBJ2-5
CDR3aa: CASALGFQETQYF
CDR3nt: TGTGCCAGCGCGCTCGGGTTTCAAGAGACCCAGTACTTC

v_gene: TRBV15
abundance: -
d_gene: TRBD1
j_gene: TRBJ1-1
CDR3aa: CATSRGTGWNTEAFF
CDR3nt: TGTGCCACCAGTAGGGGGACAGGGTGGAACACTGAAGCTTTCTTT

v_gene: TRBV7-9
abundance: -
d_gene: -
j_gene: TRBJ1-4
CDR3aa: CASSLWQGRAGEKLFF
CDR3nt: TGTGCCAGCAGCTTATGGCAGGGCCGCGCGGGGGAAAAACTGTTTTTT

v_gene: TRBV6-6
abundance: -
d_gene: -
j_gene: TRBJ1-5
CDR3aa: CASSYKSFPSNQPQHF
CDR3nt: TGTGCCAGCAGTTACAAGAGTTTCCCTAGCAATCAGCCCCAGCATTTT

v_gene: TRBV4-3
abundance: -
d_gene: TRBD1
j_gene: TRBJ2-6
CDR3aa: CASSQGGTGGANVLTF
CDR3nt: TGCGCCAGCAGCCAGGGTGGGACAGGGGGGGCCAACGTCCTGACTTTC

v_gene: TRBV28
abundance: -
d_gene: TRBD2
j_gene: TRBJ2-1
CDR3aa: CASSPGLAAASYNEQFF
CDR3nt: TGTGCCAGCAGTCCGGGACTAGCGGCCGCGTCCTACAATGAGCAGTTCTTC

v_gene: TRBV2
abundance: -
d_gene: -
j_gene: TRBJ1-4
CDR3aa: CASSEGAVNEKLFF
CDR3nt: TGTGCCAGCAGTGAGGGGGCCGTGAATGAAAAACTGTTTTTT

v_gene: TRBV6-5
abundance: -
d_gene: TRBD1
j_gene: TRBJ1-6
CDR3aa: CASSVRDRGSPLHF
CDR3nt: TGTGCCAGCAGCGTACGGGACAGGGGTTCACCCCTCCACTTT

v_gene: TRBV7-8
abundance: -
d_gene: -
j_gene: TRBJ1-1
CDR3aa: CASSRGINTEAFF
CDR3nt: TGTGCCTCCTCCCGGGGGATCAACACTGAAGCTTTCTTT

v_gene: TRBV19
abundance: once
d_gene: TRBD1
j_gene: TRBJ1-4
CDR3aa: CATSDRVREKLFF
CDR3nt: TGTGCCACCTCTGACAGGGTACGAGAAAAACTGTTTTTT

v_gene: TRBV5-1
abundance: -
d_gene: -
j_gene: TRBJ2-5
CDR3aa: CASSTTVTETQYF
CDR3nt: TGCGCCAGCAGCACGACAGTTACGGAGACCCAGTACTTC

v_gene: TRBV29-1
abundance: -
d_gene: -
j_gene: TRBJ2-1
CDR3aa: CSVVTRPHSYNEQFF
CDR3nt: TGCAGCGTGGTTACTAGACCCCACTCCTACAATGAGCAGTTCTTC

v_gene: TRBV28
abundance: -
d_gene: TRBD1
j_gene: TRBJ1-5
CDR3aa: CASSLEGQPNQPQHF
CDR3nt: TGTGCCAGCAGTTTAGAGGGACAGCCCAATCAGCCCCAGCATTTT

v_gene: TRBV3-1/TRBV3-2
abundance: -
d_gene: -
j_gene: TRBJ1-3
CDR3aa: CASSPDTLLGNTIYF
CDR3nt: TGTGCCAGCAGTCCAGACACGCTGCTTGGAAACACCATATATTTT

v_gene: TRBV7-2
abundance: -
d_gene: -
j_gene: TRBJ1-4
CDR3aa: CASSFPKKGEREKLFF
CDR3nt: TGTGCCAGCAGCTTCCCAAAAAAGGGGGAAAGGGAAAAACTGTTTTTT

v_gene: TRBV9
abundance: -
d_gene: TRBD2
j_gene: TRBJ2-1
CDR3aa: CASSAPLAGREQFF
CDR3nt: TGTGCCAGCAGCGCCCCCCTAGCGGGACGAGAGCAGTTCTTC

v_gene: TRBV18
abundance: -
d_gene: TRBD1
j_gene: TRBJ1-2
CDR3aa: CASSSTGGADYGYTF
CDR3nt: TGTGCCAGCTCATCGACAGGGGGCGCCGACTATGGCTACACCTTC

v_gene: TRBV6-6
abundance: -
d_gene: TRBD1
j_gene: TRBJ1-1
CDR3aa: CASSYAGTGTTEAFF
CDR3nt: TGTGCCAGCAGTTACGCCGGGACAGGGACCACTGAAGCTTTCTTT

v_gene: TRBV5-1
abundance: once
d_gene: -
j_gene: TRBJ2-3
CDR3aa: CASSFTAGASSTDTQYF
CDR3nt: TGCGCCAGCAGCTTCACCGCGGGGGCGTCTAGCACAGATACGCAGTATTTT

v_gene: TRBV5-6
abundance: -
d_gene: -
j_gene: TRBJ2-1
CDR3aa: CASSSRRGSDEQFF
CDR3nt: TGTGCCAGCAGCTCCCGACGGGGGAGCGATGAGCAGTTCTTC

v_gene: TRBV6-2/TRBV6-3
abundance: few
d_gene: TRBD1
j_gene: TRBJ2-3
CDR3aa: CASSAGGLGTDTQYF
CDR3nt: TGTGCCAGCAGCGCAGGGGGATTGGGCACAGATACGCAGTATTTT

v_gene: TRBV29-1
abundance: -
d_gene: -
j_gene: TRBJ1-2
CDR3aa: CSVRGARDGLDGYTF
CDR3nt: TGCAGCGTCCGGGGGGCCAGGGATGGGTTGGATGGCTACACCTTC

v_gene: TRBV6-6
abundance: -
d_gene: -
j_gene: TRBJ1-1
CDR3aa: CASTRTRENTEAFF
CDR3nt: TGTGCCAGCACAAGAACGAGGGAAAACACTGAAGCTTTCTTT

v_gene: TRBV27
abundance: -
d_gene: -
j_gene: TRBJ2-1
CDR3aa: CASSRGQHREQFF
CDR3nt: TGTGCCAGCAGTCGCGGACAGCACAGGGAGCAGTTCTTC

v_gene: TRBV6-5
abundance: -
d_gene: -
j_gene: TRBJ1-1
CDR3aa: CASSYSWTLNTEAFF
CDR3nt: TGTGCCAGCAGTTACTCGTGGACTCTGAACACTGAAGCTTTCTTT

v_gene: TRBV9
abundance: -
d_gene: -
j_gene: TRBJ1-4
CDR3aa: CASSVGHIDEKLFF
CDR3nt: TGTGCCAGCAGCGTAGGACACATCGATGAAAAACTGTTTTTT

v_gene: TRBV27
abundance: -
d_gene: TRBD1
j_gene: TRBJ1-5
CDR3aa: CASSPRTGTSNQPQHF
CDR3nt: TGTGCCAGCAGTCCTAGGACAGGGACCAGCAATCAGCCCCAGCATTTT

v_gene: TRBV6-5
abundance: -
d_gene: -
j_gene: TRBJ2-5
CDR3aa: CASSTGQIQETQYF
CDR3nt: TGTGCCAGCAGTACAGGACAAATCCAAGAGACCCAGTACTTC

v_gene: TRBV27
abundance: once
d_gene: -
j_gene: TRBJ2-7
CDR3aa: CASRTGDEQYF
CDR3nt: TGTGCCAGCCGCACGGGAGACGAGCAGTACTTC

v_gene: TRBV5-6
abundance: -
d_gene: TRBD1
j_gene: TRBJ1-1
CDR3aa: CASSRGTGVNTEAFF
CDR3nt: TGTGCCAGCAGCCGCGGGACAGGGGTGAACACTGAAGCTTTCTTT

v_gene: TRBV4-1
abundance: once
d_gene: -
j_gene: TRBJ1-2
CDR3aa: CASSHINADGYTF
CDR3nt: TGCGCCAGCAGCCATATAAACGCGGATGGCTACACCTTC

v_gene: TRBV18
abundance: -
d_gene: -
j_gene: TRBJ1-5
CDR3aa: CASSLLPFMSNQPQHF
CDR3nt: TGTGCCAGCTCACTACTCCCATTTATGAGCAATCAGCCCCAGCATTTT

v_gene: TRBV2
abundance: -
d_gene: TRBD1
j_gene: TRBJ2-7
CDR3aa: CASNYGTVSYEQYF
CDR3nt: TGTGCCAGCAATTATGGGACAGTCTCCTACGAGCAGTACTTC